The clone carrying this T cell receptor (beta chain) was seen only a few times. This CDR3 spans 15 amino acids. V lost 3 bases, J lost 5 bases, and 3 bases stayed unmatched. Looked up from germline, CDR1 is MNHNS and CDR2 is SASEGT. PCR involved 60 Vbeta and 13 Jbeta primers. Only in-frame clones appear in the TCRdb table, and some are missing; sequencing was by immunoSEQ multiplex PCR. This sample has over 70,000 clones, with 60% to 80% found just once. These data originate in a study of cytomegalovirus exposure and HLA in healthy donors. For the study at large: For the approximately 400 genotyped donors, 75% to 90% fell within the Caucasian-associated ancestry cluster.

The sample taken for sequencing was PBMCs. The TCR was taken from a man aged 30-40 years in good health and CMV-seronegative. The rearrangement links TRBV6-1 to TRBJ2-7, with TRBD2 identical over 14 bases. The CDR3 region has the DNA TGTGCCAGCAGTGAGACTAGCGGGGGGGCCCACGAGCAGTACTTC. This codes for CASSETSGGAHEQYF.